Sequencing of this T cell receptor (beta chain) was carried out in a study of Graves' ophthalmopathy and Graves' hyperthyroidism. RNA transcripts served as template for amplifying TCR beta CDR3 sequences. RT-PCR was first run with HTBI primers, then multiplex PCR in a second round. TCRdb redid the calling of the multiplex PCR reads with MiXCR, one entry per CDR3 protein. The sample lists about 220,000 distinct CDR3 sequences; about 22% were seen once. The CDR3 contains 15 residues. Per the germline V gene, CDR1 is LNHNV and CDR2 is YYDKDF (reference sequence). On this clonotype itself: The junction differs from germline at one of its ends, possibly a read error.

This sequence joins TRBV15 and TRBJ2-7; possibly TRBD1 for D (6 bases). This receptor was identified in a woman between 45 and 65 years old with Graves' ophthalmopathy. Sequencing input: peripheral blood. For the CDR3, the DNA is TGTGCCACCAGCACAGCAACAGGGTACCCCTACGAGCAGCACTTC. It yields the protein CATSTATGYPYEQHF.